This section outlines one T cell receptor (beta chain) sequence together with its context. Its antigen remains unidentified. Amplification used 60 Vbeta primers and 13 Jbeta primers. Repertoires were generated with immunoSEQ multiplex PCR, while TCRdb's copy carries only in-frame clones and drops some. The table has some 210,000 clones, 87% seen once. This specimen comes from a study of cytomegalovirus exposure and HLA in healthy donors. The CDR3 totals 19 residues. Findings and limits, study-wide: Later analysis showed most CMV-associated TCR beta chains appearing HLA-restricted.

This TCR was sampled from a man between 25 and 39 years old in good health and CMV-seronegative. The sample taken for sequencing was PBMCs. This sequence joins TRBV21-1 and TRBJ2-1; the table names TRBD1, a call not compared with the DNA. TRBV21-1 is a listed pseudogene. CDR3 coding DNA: TGTGCCAGCAGCAAAGGACCTGGACAGGAGCCAAAGTCCTACAATGAGCAGTTCTTC. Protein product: CASSKGPGQEPKSYNEQFF.